A single sample is the source of the 21 T cell receptor beta chains below, sequenced in a study of blood T cell repertoires in COVID-19. Generated by immunoSEQ multiplex PCR, the TCRdb table keeps only in-frame clones and is missing some. Of about half a million clones in the sample, 75% to 90% were seen once. The sample was peripheral blood. These receptors were taken from a human donor in a cohort sampled during active COVID-19.

CDR3 loop: CASSQTGTPNTEAFF. As DNA, the CDR3 is TGCGCCAGCAGCCAAACCGGGACACCGAACACTGAAGCTTTCTTT. The chain has TRBV5-1 and TRBJ1-1; TRBD1 is a possible D gene (6 bases). Germline CDR1 and CDR2: SGHRS and YFSETQ. The CDR3 extends over 15 amino acids. V lost 4 bases and J lost 1, with 14 bases in between.

The V call is TRBV10-3, the J call TRBJ2-3; tentative D call: TRBD2 (5 bases). V was cut by 6 bases and J by 2 bases, with 24 bases left in between. The CDR3 spans 18 residues. From germline, CDR1 is ENHRY and CDR2 SYGVKD. CDR3 nucleotides: TGTGCCATCAGGATTACACGACTCGTAAGCGGTCACACAGATACGCAGTATTTT. It codes for CAIRITRLVSGHTDTQYF.

V and J are TRBV2 and TRBJ2-1; maybe TRBD2 (6 bases). V lost 9 bases to trimming and J lost 4 bases, with 16 bases between them. The germline gives CDR1 SNHLY, CDR2 FYNNEI. The CDR3 totals 14 residues. CDR3: CARQLAEGYNEQFF. DNA of the CDR3: TGTGCCAGACAGTTAGCGGAAGGGTACAATGAGCAGTTCTTC.

The chain carries TRBV25-1 and TRBJ2-3, with D maybe TRBD1 (6 bases). Germline V CDR1 and CDR2: MGHDK, SYGVNS. The V end lost 1 base, the J end lost 2 bases, and 10 bases lay between the germline ends. This CDR3 contains 15 residues. The CDR3 DNA reads TGTGCCAGCAGTGAATTTGGACAGCCCACAGATACGCAGTATTTT. It is translated as CASSEFGQPTDTQYF.

V and J are TRBV12-3 or TRBV12-4 and TRBJ2-7; D is uncertain. Trimming took off 3 bases at V and 3 bases at J, with 9 bases between the two ends. This CDR3 region has 13 residues. In DNA form, the CDR3 reads TGTGCCAGCAGTTTTGAACAGATCTACGAGCAGTACTTC. Its protein product is CASSFEQIYEQYF.

The rearrangement uses TRBV4-3 and TRBJ2-1; 11 bases are a match to TRBD2. The CDR3 has 20 amino acids. The germline CDR1 and CDR2 sequences are LGHNA and YSLEER. Trimming removed 0 bases from V and 9 bases from J; junction bases left unmatched: 19. The CDR3 bases are TGCGCCAGCAGCCAAGATTCCCTCACGATTACTAGCGGGAGCTATCGTGAGCAGTTCTTC. It translates to CASSQDSLTITSGSYREQFF.

The chain combines TRBV7-2 with TRBJ2-1; 11 bases fit TRBD2. The CDR3 runs 15 residues. In germline, CDR1 is SGHTA, CDR2 FQGNSA. The trim removed 3 bases at V and 7 bases at J, leaving 5 bases unmatched. CDR3 region: CASSFGTSGGNEQFF. CDR3 bases: TGTGCCAGCAGCTTTGGGACTAGCGGCGGAAATGAGCAGTTCTTC.

This chain connects TRBV18 to TRBJ1-6; 8 bases are shared with TRBD1. The length of the CDR3 is 16 residues. V shed 2 bases, J shed 5 bases, and the junction held 5 bases outside the gene matches. CDR1 and CDR2 from the germline V gene are KGHSH and LQKENI. This CDR3 is CASSPSGQGNNSPLHF. The CDR3 nucleotides are TGTGCCAGCTCACCATCTGGACAGGGTAATAATTCACCCCTCCACTTT. Variable domain in full (rest from reference TRBV18 and TRBJ1-6): NAGVMQNPRHLVRRRGQEARLRCSPMKGHSHVYWYRQLPEEGLKFMVYLQKENIIDESGMPKERFSAEFPKEGPSILRIQQVVRGDSAAYFCASSPSGQGNNSPLHFGNGTRLTVT.

On this clone itself: A much larger clone differs from this one at a single base, so this may be a read error. This sample also contains other DNA sequences that code for the same CDR3. V is TRBV7-9 and J is TRBJ1-1, with D possibly being TRBD1 (6 bases). Trimming removed 5 bases at V and 1 base at J, with 8 bases between. The CDR3 runs to 13 residues. CDR1 is SEHNR, CDR2 FQNEAQ, per germline (reference sequence). The chain's CDR3 is CASSLTGNTEAFF. The CDR3 DNA is TGTGCCAGCAGCCTGACAGGGAACACTGAAGCTTTCTTT.

The chain recombines TRBV5-1 with TRBJ2-2, with 8 bases aligning to TRBD2. V trimming: 3 bases; J trimming: 0 bases; junction bases outside the gene matches: 7. The CDR3 length is 17 residues. Looked up from germline, CDR1 is SGHRS and CDR2 is YFSETQ. The CDR3 DNA is TGCGCCAGCAGCTCGAGGGCGGGGGGCCCGAACACCGGGGAGCTGTTTTTT. It encodes CASSSRAGGPNTGELFF.

The chain carries TRBV2 and TRBJ2-1; D is unclear. Trimming pared 8 bases from V and 4 bases from J, leaving 12 bases between. The V gene's germline CDR1 is SNHLY and CDR2 FYNNEI. The CDR3 runs 13 residues. As DNA, the CDR3 is TGTGCCAGCTCCCCATCGAGTTACAATGAGCAGTTCTTC. Its protein is CASSPSSYNEQFF.

As concerns this clone: Other DNA sequences in the sample encode the same CDR3. The chain employs TRBV30 and TRBJ2-5; D unclear. Trimming took off 2 bases at V and 5 bases at J, with 6 bases between the two ends. The CDR3 runs 11 residues. CDR1 is GTSNPN, CDR2 SVGIG, per germline (reference sequence). CDR3 sequence: CAWSPRETQYF. Written as DNA, the CDR3 is TGTGCCTGGAGTCCTCGTGAGACCCAGTACTTC.

J is TRBJ2-3 and V is TRBV6-5, with 9 nucleotides matching TRBD2. The V and J ends lost 6 bases and 6 bases, in that order; junction bases with no gene match: 10. CDR3 length equals 15 residues. Germline CDR1 MNHEY, CDR2 SVGAGI. The CDR3 DNA reads TGTGCCAGCAGGTCAGCGGGAGGTTTTTTGGATACGCAGTATTTT. Encoded protein: CASRSAGGFLDTQYF.

The V call is TRBV7-2, the J call TRBJ2-1; TRBD1 might be the D (5 bases). V was pared by 4 bases and J by 4 bases, with 8 bases between. Germline loops: CDR1 SGHTA, CDR2 FQGNSA. The CDR3 has 13 amino acids. Here the CDR3 DNA reads TGTGCCAGCAGCTCGACAGCTTACAATGAGCAGTTCTTC. Translating gives CASSSTAYNEQFF.

This clone turned up a few times. The chain recombines TRBV3-1 (or the pseudogene TRBV3-2) with TRBJ1-6; D unresolved. Trimming cost V 1 base and J 10 bases, with 8 bases left between them. From germline, CDR1 is LGHDT and CDR2 YNNKEL (reference sequence). CDR3 size: 13 residues. The CDR3 reads CASSQVGWSPLHF. The CDR3 bases are TGTGCCAGCAGCCAAGTCGGGTGGTCACCCCTCCACTTT.

This chain links TRBV6-5 with TRBJ1-2, with D possibly being TRBD1 (6 bases). The V and J ends lost 6 bases and 7 bases respectively, with 18 bases between them. The CDR3 contains 14 residues. Germline-derived CDR1 and CDR2 are MNHEY and SVGAGI. The CDR3 bases are TGTGCCAGCAGCGACCTTCAGACAGGTCGTGGCTACACCTTC. Its translation is CASSDLQTGRGYTF.

The chain employs TRBV28 and TRBJ1-2, with D unresolved. Germline loops: CDR1 MDHEN, CDR2 SYDVKM. Trimming pared 2 bases from V and 4 bases from J, leaving 8 bases between. This CDR3 region has 13 residues. CDR3 region: CASSLRVTYGYTF. The CDR3 DNA follows: TGTGCCAGCAGTTTACGGGTTACCTATGGCTACACCTTC.

This chain links TRBV18 with TRBJ2-2, with a possible D match to TRBD2 (7 bases). Germline CDR1 and CDR2: KGHSH and LQKENI. V was trimmed by 2 bases and J by 0 bases, leaving 10 bases between them. The CDR3 is 16 residues long. CDR3 nucleotides: TGTGCCAGCTCACCAACGGGGGGCGCGAACACCGGGGAGCTGTTTTTT. Translation gives CASSPTGGANTGELFF. Full variable domain (missing parts from reference TRBV18 and TRBJ2-2): NAGVMQNPRHLVRRRGQEARLRCSPMKGHSHVYWYRQLPEEGLKFMVYLQKENIIDESGMPKERFSAEFPKEGPSILRIQQVVRGDSAAYFCASSPTGGANTGELFFGEGSRLTVL.

This chain connects TRBV29-1 to TRBJ2-2; 7 positions agree with TRBD1. The germline gives CDR1 SQVTM, CDR2 ANQGSEA. V dropped 6 bases and J dropped 1; count of bases not matched to a gene: 5. There are 14 residues in the CDR3. The CDR3, as DNA: TGCAGCGTAAAGACAGGGCAGAACACCGGGGAGCTGTTTTTT. Protein: CSVKTGQNTGELFF.

In this sample, this clone turned up a few times. V usage is TRBV24-1 and J usage is TRBJ1-5, with D uncertain. The CDR3 totals 16 residues. CDR1 KGHDR and CDR2 SFDVKD come from the germline V gene. Deletions cut 9 bases from V and 7 bases from J, with 24 bases between. CDR3: CATVLRPPGWRQPQHF. The CDR3 bases are TGTGCCACCGTCCTCCGACCCCCCGGATGGCGGCAGCCCCAGCATTTT.

This clone was observed a few times. V is TRBV18 and J is TRBJ1-5; D ambiguous. Per the germline V gene, CDR1 is KGHSH and CDR2 is LQKENI. V was clipped by 3 bases and J by 10 bases, with 10 bases between them. This CDR3 is 12 amino acids long. The CDR3 loop is CASSPTGEPQHF. CDR3 DNA sequence: TGTGCCAGCTCACCCACGGGTGAACCCCAGCATTTT.